A selection of T cell receptor beta chains follows, all from one sample in a study of regulatory T cells in long-lasting Graves disease. TCRdb fed the multiplex PCR reads into MiXCR, producing one record per CDR3 protein. This table holds around 480,000 distinct CDR3 sequences, 16% found once. These data were likewise used in another study, on T cells in Graves' hyperthyroidism and ophthalmopathy.

Specimen: peripheral blood mononuclear cells (PBMCs), collected at new diagnosis, from a patient treated with antithyroid drugs. These receptors were obtained from a middle-aged man with Graves disease. Both conserved end residues are part of each CDR3. A D gene is named only where the DNA matches it firmly. Size is stated for part of the rows, as once, few or many counts, or as a class when the clone is expanded.

V: TRBV9; D: -; J: TRBJ1-2; size: many; DNA: TGTGCCAGCAGTGCCAATATAAGGGCGAACTATGGCTACACCTTC; CDR3: CASSANIRANYGYTF
V: TRBV28; D: TRBD2; J: TRBJ2-1; size: -; DNA: TGTGCCAGCAGTTTATCAGGACTAGCGGGACACAATGAGCAGCTCTTC; CDR3: CASSLSGLAGHNEQLF
V: TRBV18; D: TRBD1; J: TRBJ1-2; size: -; DNA: TGTGCCAGCTCACCACCGGTAGGGACAGGGGTAATCCGTGGCTACACCTTC; CDR3: CASSPPVGTGVIRGYTF
V: TRBV29-1; D: TRBD2; J: TRBJ2-1; size: -; DNA: TGCAGCGTCCGTGGACTAGCGGGAGGGCCTGGTATAGATGAGCAGTTCTTC; CDR3: CSVRGLAGGPGIDEQFF
V: TRBV4-1; D: -; J: TRBJ1-5; size: -; DNA: TGCGCCAGCAGCCACCTTGGACAGATTAGCAATCAGCCCCAGCATTTT; CDR3: CASSHLGQISNQPQHF
V: TRBV27; D: -; J: TRBJ2-5; size: many; DNA: TGTGCCAGCAGTTTATCGGCGGGAAATGCCCAGTACTTC; CDR3: CASSLSAGNAQYF
V: TRBV2; D: -; J: TRBJ2-3; size: many; DNA: TGTGCCAGCAGTGCTAGCACAGATACGCAGTATTTT; CDR3: CASSASTDTQYF
V: TRBV3-1; D: TRBD2; J: TRBJ2-7; size: many; DNA: TGTGCCAGCAGGAACACGGGACTAGCGGACTACGAGCAGTACTTC; CDR3: CASRNTGLADYEQYF
V: TRBV20-1; D: -; J: TRBJ2-7; size: many; DNA: TGCAGTGCTACCCCCGGGGCCACCTACGAGCAGTACTTC; CDR3: CSATPGATYEQYF
V: TRBV20-1; D: TRBD2; J: TRBJ2-1; size: few; DNA: TGCAGTGCTAGAGCAAGACGGCTAGCGGGAGCCCCGAGCTCCTACAATGAGCAGTTCTTC; CDR3: CSARARRLAGAPSSYNEQFF
V: TRBV6-1; D: -; J: TRBJ1-3; size: few; DNA: TGTGCCAGCAGCAGAGACATGACCTCTGGAAACACCATATATTTT; CDR3: CASSRDMTSGNTIYF
V: TRBV7-9; D: -; J: TRBJ1-6; size: many; DNA: TGTGCCAGCAGCTTAGCGATGGGGCATGTAAGCTCACCCCTCCACTTT; CDR3: CASSLAMGHVSSPLHF
V: TRBV7-9; D: -; J: TRBJ2-1; size: many; DNA: TGTGCCAGCAGCCCCAGACGTAGCAGCCGCAATGAGCAGTTCTTC; CDR3: CASSPRRSSRNEQFF
V: TRBV12-5; D: -; J: TRBJ1-5; size: few; DNA: TGTGCTAGTGGTTTGGTAGGCAGGGGCAATCAGCCCCAGCATTTT; CDR3: CASGLVGRGNQPQHF
V: TRBV20-1; D: -; J: TRBJ2-1; size: many; DNA: TGCAGTGCTAGACGTATACTCTCCTACAATGAGCAGTTCTTC; CDR3: CSARRILSYNEQFF
V: TRBV3-1; D: TRBD2; J: TRBJ2-3; size: many; DNA: TGTGCCAGCAGCCAAGGGACTAGCGGAGGCACAGATACGCAGTATTTT; CDR3: CASSQGTSGGTDTQYF
V: TRBV11-2; D: -; J: TRBJ2-1; size: many; DNA: TGTGCCAGCAGCCTGGGACAAGTTTCCTACAATGAGCAGTTCTTC; CDR3: CASSLGQVSYNEQFF
V: TRBV24-1; D: -; J: TRBJ2-3; size: many; DNA: TGTGCCACCAGTGACCCCCGGGGGACAGATACGCAGTATTTT; CDR3: CATSDPRGTDTQYF
V: TRBV3-1; D: TRBD1; J: TRBJ2-7; size: many; DNA: TGTGCCAGCAGCCCCGGGACAGGGAAGGACGAGCAGTACTTC; CDR3: CASSPGTGKDEQYF
V: TRBV4-2; D: -; J: TRBJ2-5; size: many; DNA: TGTGCCAGCAGCCAGGCTACAGGGATGGAGACCCAGTACTTC; CDR3: CASSQATGMETQYF
V: TRBV20-1; D: -; J: TRBJ2-2; size: many; DNA: TGCAGCGTACCCTATCTGGAGGTTGAACCCGGGGAGCTGTTTTTT; CDR3: CSVPYLEVEPGELFF
V: TRBV30; D: TRBD2; J: TRBJ2-1; size: many; DNA: TGTGCCTGGACCGCCACTAGCGGGAGTCACAATGAGCAGTTCTTC; CDR3: CAWTATSGSHNEQFF
V: TRBV27; D: -; J: TRBJ1-5; size: many; DNA: TGTGCCAGCAGTCCGCGGACCGTCGATAGCAATCAGCCCCAGCATTTT; CDR3: CASSPRTVDSNQPQHF
V: TRBV6-1; D: -; J: TRBJ1-2; size: few; DNA: TGTGCCAGCAGTGAACAGGCCTACACCTTC; CDR3: CASSEQAYTF
V: TRBV14; D: -; J: TRBJ2-3; size: few; DNA: TGTGCCAGCAGCCAAAACCGCGGAGGGGAATGGACAGATACGCAGTATTTT; CDR3: CASSQNRGGEWTDTQYF
V: TRBV11-3; D: -; J: TRBJ2-5; size: many; DNA: TGTGCCAGCAGCGCGTCGGACAGCCAAGAGACCCAGTACTTC; CDR3: CASSASDSQETQYF
V: TRBV30; D: -; J: TRBJ2-1; size: many; DNA: TGTGCCTGGAGTGTTGTCTACAATGAGCAGTTCTTC; CDR3: CAWSVVYNEQFF
V: TRBV7-2; D: -; J: TRBJ1-5; size: many; DNA: TGTGCCAGCAGCTTAGGTAGGGACCGCAATCAGCCCCAGCATTTT; CDR3: CASSLGRDRNQPQHF
V: TRBV20-1; D: TRBD2; J: TRBJ2-7; size: -; DNA: TGCAGTGCTAGAGCTAGCGGGAGGCCCTACTACGAGCAGTACTTC; CDR3: CSARASGRPYYEQYF
V: TRBV2; D: TRBD1; J: TRBJ1-6; size: few; DNA: TGTGCCAGCAGTGGAGGACAGGGGGCTGGTTCACCCCTCCACTTT; CDR3: CASSGGQGAGSPLHF
V: TRBV20-1; D: -; J: TRBJ2-5; size: many; DNA: TGCAGTGCTAGAGATGCCCTCCGGTGGGGTATTAAAGAGACCCAGTACTTC; CDR3: CSARDALRWGIKETQYF
V: TRBV28; D: TRBD1; J: TRBJ2-3; size: once; DNA: TGTGCCAGCAGTTCCCGGGACAGGGGTCCAACAGATACGCAGTATTTT; CDR3: CASSSRDRGPTDTQYF
V: TRBV14; D: -; J: TRBJ2-5; size: -; DNA: TGTGCCAGCAGCCGGGCCAACCAAGAGACCCGGTACTTC; CDR3: CASSRANQETRYF
V: TRBV20-1; D: -; J: TRBJ1-2; size: -; DNA: TGCAGTGCTATCCTCAGGGGCCCCTATGGCTACACCTTC; CDR3: CSAILRGPYGYTF
V: TRBV24-1; D: -; J: TRBJ2-5; size: few; DNA: TGTGCCACCAGTGATCCCCCCCCGGCGAGGACCCAGTACTTC; CDR3: CATSDPPPARTQYF
V: TRBV28; D: -; J: TRBJ2-2; size: many; DNA: TGTGCCAGCAGTTTATCGCGCGGATTCACCGGGGAGCTGTTTTTT; CDR3: CASSLSRGFTGELFF
V: TRBV30; D: -; J: TRBJ2-3; size: many; DNA: TGTGCCTGGAGTGTAATGACAGATACGCAGTATTTT; CDR3: CAWSVMTDTQYF
V: TRBV5-1; D: -; J: TRBJ1-1; size: few; DNA: TGCGCCAGCAGCTTAACAGGCGCTCAGAACACTGAAGCTTTCTTT; CDR3: CASSLTGAQNTEAFF
V: TRBV5-4; D: -; J: TRBJ2-2; size: -; DNA: TGTGCCAGCAGCTTAGGCGGGACTTCCGGGGAGCTGTTTTTT; CDR3: CASSLGGTSGELFF
V: TRBV24-1; D: -; J: TRBJ2-3; size: -; DNA: TGTGCCACCAGTGACTACACAGACAGCACAGATACGCAGTATTTT; CDR3: CATSDYTDSTDTQYF
V: TRBV20-1; D: TRBD2; J: TRBJ2-3; size: many; DNA: TGCAGTGCTAGAGCAAGCGGGAGGGCGGATACGCAGTATTTT; CDR3: CSARASGRADTQYF
V: TRBV7-2; D: TRBD2; J: TRBJ2-7; size: -; DNA: TGTGCCAGCAGCCCGAATAGCGGGAGGGCCCTCTACGAGCAGTACTTC; CDR3: CASSPNSGRALYEQYF